Reported below is one T cell receptor (beta chain). This entry comes from a study of cytomegalovirus exposure and HLA in healthy donors. This CDR3 is built from 13 residues. CDR1 SEHNR and CDR2 FQNEAQ come from the germline V gene (reference sequence). Trimming stripped 1 base from V and 9 bases from J, with 12 bases between. The table came from immunoSEQ multiplex PCR; TCRdb's copy has only in-frame clones and leaves some out. Of more than 200,000 clones listed, roughly nine tenths are singletons. The clonotype was recovered from a man aged 18-30 years in good health and CMV-seropositive. V is TRBV7-9 and J is TRBJ1-1; no clear D. Material: PBMCs. The CDR3 loop is CASSLDDRAKAFF. The CDR3 bases are TGTGCCAGCAGCTTAGATGATAGGGCGAAAGCTTTCTTT.